The entry below describes one T cell receptor beta chain. The antigen is not known. At collection, donors were nominally healthy, but unrecorded immune exposures were probable. With 0 bases clipped from V and 3 bases from J, the junction kept 18 bases outside the gene matches. The CDR3 runs 21 residues. The germline V gene has CDR1 SGDLS and CDR2 YYNGEE. This sample was included in a study of cytomegalovirus exposure and HLA in healthy donors. Study background: Earlier sequencing of some 180 million T cells yielded nearly 120 million unique TCR beta sequences. Findings of the study overall: Cytomegalovirus-associated TCR beta chains were listed, numbering 150 to 200.

PCR primers comprised 60 Vbeta and 13 Jbeta primers. Assay: immunoSEQ multiplex PCR; the TCRdb copy retains only in-frame clones and omits some. The data contain 100,000 to 150,000 clones, 15% to 20% of them singletons. The sequence derives from a female donor in good health and CMV-seropositive. The chain recombines TRBV9 with TRBJ2-1, with 10 bases that match TRBD2. Sequencing used PBMCs. CDR3 DNA sequence: TGTGCCAGCAGCGTAGGAGGGCCCCAGCGGGAGGGTCTACGAAACTACAATGAGCAGTTCTTC. Translation gives CASSVGGPQREGLRNYNEQFF. Full variable domain (remainder filled in from reference TRBV9 and TRBJ2-1): DSGVTQTPKHLITATGQRVTLRCSPRSGDLSVYWYQQSLDQGLQFLIQYYNGEERAKGNILERFSAQQFPDLHSELNLSSLELGDSALYFCASSVGGPQREGLRNYNEQFFGPGTRLTVL.